This T cell receptor beta chain was recovered during a study of blood T cell repertoires in COVID-19 (dated by TCRdb to 2019 to 2021). Broadly, across the study: Samples from collaborators originated in the United States, Italy and Spain and spanned both the acute and convalescent phases of COVID-19. Subjects who had been exposed to COVID-19, were actively infected with it, or had recovered from it provided the deeply sampled blood TCRbeta repertoires that made up the dataset. The sample metadata nearly always contained a de-identified subject ID, COVID-19 status, age in years and sex. The samples were drawn from two sources: the first 160 participants of the ongoing ImmuneRACE study, and 1,254 subjects contributed by 6 global collaborators. Where available, HLA class I and class II types were taken from metadata supplied by the sample provider and were not determined by assay-based typing. The material from the prospective study consisted of cDNA or gDNA derived from T cells, B-cell-depleted T cells, or PBMCs. The repertoires were released in a freely available public database intended as a resource for research on the immune response to SARS-CoV-2.

Notes on this clone: No antigen is known for it. Base qualities are not recorded, but no much larger clone differs from it by a single base.

Reading the germline V gene gives CDR1 LGHNA and CDR2 YNFKEQ. Reading from cysteine to phenylalanine, the CDR3 counts 16 amino acids. Kept here is only the CDR3 DNA, which spans 48 bases and is read in frame from base 1. V ends up 0 bases short and J 6 bases short, with an unmatched junction base count of 8. The collaborating institutions used their own protocols to collect whole blood in K2EDTA tubes. Collaborator samples were shipped for TCRbeta analysis as frozen whole blood, isolated PBMCs, or DNA extracted from either sample type. Beyond this particular receptor, the publication reports: The quantity of clinical and demographic metadata differed by source and by participant and was supplied without curation.

The immunoSEQ Assay, a bias-controlled multiplex PCR, was used to amplify TCRbeta CDR3 regions from genomic DNA. Processing in the source paper ran as follows. The number of nucleated cells in each sample was estimated by amplification of reference gene primers within the assay. To quantify the absolute abundance of each unique TCRbeta CDR3 rearrangement, sequence reads were collapsed and filtered. Productive Simpson clonality was computed per sample as the square root of Simpson's diversity index over productive rearrangements. The clones in this table, taken by TCRdb from immuneACCESS, are in-frame only. Not every clone is retained; where verified, under half of the shortfall comes from an unresolved V gene, and the cause of the rest is unknown. V and J calls and clone size are as listed in that table; D and trimming were resolved from the DNA. For this sample there are 70,000 or so clones; 75% to 85% appear just once. The ten largest account for 47% of the sample.

This receptor was obtained from a human donor in a cohort sampled during active COVID-19. The source material was peripheral blood. Recombination joined TRBV4-2 with TRBJ1-1, and 9 bases in between align with TRBD1. The CDR3 protein sequence reads: CASSQDPGTGRAEAFF. The sequenced DNA: TGTGCCAGCAGCCAAGACCCCGGGACAGGGCGCGCTGAAGCTTTCTTT.